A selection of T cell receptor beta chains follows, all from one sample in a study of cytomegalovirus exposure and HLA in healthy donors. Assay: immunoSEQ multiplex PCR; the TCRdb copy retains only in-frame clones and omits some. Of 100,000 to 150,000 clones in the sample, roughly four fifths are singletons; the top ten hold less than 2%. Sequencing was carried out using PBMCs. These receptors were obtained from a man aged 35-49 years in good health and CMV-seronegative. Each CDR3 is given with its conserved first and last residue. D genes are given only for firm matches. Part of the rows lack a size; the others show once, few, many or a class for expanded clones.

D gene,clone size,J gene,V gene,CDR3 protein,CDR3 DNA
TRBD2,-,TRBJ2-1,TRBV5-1,CASSFRASGSSYNEQFF,TGCGCCAGCAGCTTCAGGGCTAGCGGTAGCTCCTACAATGAGCAGTTCTTC
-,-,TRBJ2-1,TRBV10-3,CAISESEWGPSNEQFF,TGTGCCATCAGTGAGTCCGAGTGGGGCCCCTCGAATGAGCAGTTCTTC
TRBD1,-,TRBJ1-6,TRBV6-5,CASSATGATSPLHF,TGTGCCAGCAGTGCAACAGGGGCCACTTCACCCCTCCACTTT
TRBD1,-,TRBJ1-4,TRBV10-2,CASRAGQGLKLFF,TGCGCCAGCAGGGCGGGACAGGGGTTGAAACTGTTTTTT
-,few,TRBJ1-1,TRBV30,CAWNPTANTEAFF,TGTGCCTGGAATCCGACAGCGAACACTGAAGCTTTCTTT
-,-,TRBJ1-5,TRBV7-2,CASSLLQQSNQPQHF,TGTGCCAGCAGCTTATTGCAACAGAGCAATCAGCCCCAGCATTTT
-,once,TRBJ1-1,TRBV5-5,CASSLLTVNTEAFF,TGTGCCAGCAGCTTGTTGACAGTGAACACTGAAGCTTTCTTT
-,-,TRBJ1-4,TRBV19,CASSMPQGTNEKLFF,TGTGCCAGTAGTATGCCCCAGGGTACTAATGAAAAACTGTTTTTT
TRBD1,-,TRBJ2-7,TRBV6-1,CASSPGTGKYEQYF,TGTGCCAGCAGTCCCGGGACAGGGAAGTACGAGCAGTACTTC
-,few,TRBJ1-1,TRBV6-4,CASSVTSNTEAFF,TGTGCCAGCAGTGTAACGAGTAACACTGAAGCTTTCTTT
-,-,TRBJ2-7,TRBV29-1,CSVIRGQFYEQYF,TGCAGCGTTATCCGCGGCCAATTCTACGAGCAGTACTTC
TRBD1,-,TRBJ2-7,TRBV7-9,CASSLGRVRQGASYEQYF,TGTGCCAGCAGCTTAGGCCGGGTAAGGCAGGGGGCTTCCTACGAGCAGTACTTC
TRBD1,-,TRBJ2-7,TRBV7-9,CASSPRQGLYEQYF,TGTGCCAGCAGCCCTCGACAGGGTTTGTACGAGCAGTACTTC
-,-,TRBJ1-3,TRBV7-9,CASSLGGSGNTIYF,TGTGCCAGCAGCTTGGGAGGGTCTGGAAACACCATATATTTT
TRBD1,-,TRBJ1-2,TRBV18,CASSPQDRGLLYF,TGTGCCAGCTCACCGCAGGACAGGGGGCTACTATACTTC
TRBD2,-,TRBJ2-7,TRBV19,CASSIGLASYEQYF,TGTGCCAGTAGTATCGGACTAGCGAGTTACGAGCAGTACTTC
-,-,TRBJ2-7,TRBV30,CAWNGQEQYF,TGTGCCTGGAATGGACAGGAGCAGTACTTC
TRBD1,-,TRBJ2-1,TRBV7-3,CASSSWTGGSYNEQFF,TGTGCCAGCAGCTCCTGGACAGGGGGCTCCTACAATGAGCAGTTCTTC
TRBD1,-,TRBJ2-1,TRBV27,CATLRTGSYNEQFF,TGTGCTACGCTTCGGACAGGGAGTTACAATGAGCAGTTCTTC
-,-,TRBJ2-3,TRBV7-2,CASSLEGGDTDTQYF,TGTGCCAGCAGCTTAGAGGGGGGGGACACAGATACGCAGTATTTT
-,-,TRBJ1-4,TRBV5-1,CASSPQGREKLFF,TGCGCCAGCAGCCCACAGGGTCGGGAAAAACTGTTTTTT
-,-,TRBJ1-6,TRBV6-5,CASSYSTESPLHF,TGTGCCAGCAGTTACTCGACAGAATCACCCCTCCACTTT
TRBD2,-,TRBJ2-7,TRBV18,CASSPVDTALAGEQYF,TGTGCCAGCTCACCCGTCGACACGGCGTTAGCGGGCGAGCAGTACTTC
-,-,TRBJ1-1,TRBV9,CASSVAGGSTEAFF,TGTGCCAGCAGCGTGGCCGGGGGGAGCACTGAAGCTTTCTTT
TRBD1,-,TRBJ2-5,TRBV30,CAWSVRGLRETQYF,TGTGCCTGGAGTGTAAGGGGGCTCAGGGAGACCCAGTACTTC
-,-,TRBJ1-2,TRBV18,CASSSEPLGAGNYGYTF,TGTGCCAGCTCAAGCGAGCCGCTGGGGGCCGGAAACTATGGCTACACCTTC
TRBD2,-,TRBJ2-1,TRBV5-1,CASSREAYNEQFF,TGCGCCAGCAGCCGGGAGGCCTACAATGAGCAGTTCTTC
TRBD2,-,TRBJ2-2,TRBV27,CASSLYGWGGTGELFF,TGTGCCAGCAGTTTATACGGGTGGGGGGGAACCGGGGAGCTGTTTTTT
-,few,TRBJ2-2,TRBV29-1,CSVEQGWTGELFF,TGCAGCGTTGAACAGGGGTGGACCGGGGAGCTGTTTTTT
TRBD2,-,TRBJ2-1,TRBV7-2,CASSISGRRGSYNEQFF,TGTGCCAGCAGCATTAGCGGGAGGCGTGGCTCCTACAATGAGCAGTTCTTC
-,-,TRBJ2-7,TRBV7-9,CASSLASVVYEQYF,TGTGCCAGCAGCTTGGCTTCAGTGGTCTACGAGCAGTACTTC
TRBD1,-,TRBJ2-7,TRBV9,CASSVGVSGQGYSEQYF,TGTGCCAGCAGCGTAGGGGTCTCGGGACAGGGGTATTCCGAGCAGTACTTC
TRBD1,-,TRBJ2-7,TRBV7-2,CASSLNNRDRGLYEQYF,TGTGCCAGCAGCCTAAACAACAGGGACAGGGGGCTCTACGAGCAGTACTTC
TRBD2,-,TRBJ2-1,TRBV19,CASSILLAGVVEQFF,TGTGCCAGTAGTATACTACTAGCGGGAGTGGTTGAGCAGTTCTTC
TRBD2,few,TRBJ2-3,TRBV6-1,CASSELAGDTDTQYF,TGTGCCAGCAGTGAACTAGCGGGAGACACAGATACGCAGTATTTT
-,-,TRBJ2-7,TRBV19,CASSIGSGLYEQYF,TGTGCCAGTAGTATAGGGTCAGGATTGTACGAGCAGTACTTC
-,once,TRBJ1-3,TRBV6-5,CASSSELSGNTIYF,TGTGCCAGCAGTTCGGAGCTCTCTGGAAACACCATATATTTT
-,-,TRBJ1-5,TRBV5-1,CATNKRGGNNQPQHF,TGCGCCACCAATAAACGTGGGGGGAACAATCAGCCCCAGCATTTT
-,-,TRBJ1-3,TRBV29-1,CSVGSTAGNTIYF,TGCAGCGTCGGATCGACAGCTGGAAACACCATATATTTT
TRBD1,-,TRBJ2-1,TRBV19,CASSMEDRGLLAYNEQFF,TGTGCCAGTAGTATGGAGGACAGGGGGCTTCTGGCCTACAATGAGCAGTTCTTC
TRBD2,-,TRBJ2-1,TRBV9,CASSVGTSGNNEQFF,TGTGCCAGCAGCGTAGGCACTAGCGGAAACAATGAGCAGTTCTTC